This TCR beta chain appears in the sequencing data of a study of cytomegalovirus exposure and HLA in healthy donors. Study conclusions and caveats: Rare TCR sequences dominated, though some public TCRs recurred in many donors.

The germline CDR1 and CDR2 sequences are MNHEY and SVGAGI. Trimming shortened V by 10 bases and J by 5 bases, and 23 bases separated the two germline ends. The length of the CDR3 is 15 residues. A note on this clone: The antigen is undetermined.

The data were produced by immunoSEQ multiplex PCR, yet TCRdb's version contains in-frame clones alone and is incomplete. The data show under 250,000 clones, around nine tenths seen once. The receptor's source is a woman aged 18-29 years in good health and CMV-seropositive. J is TRBJ2-5 and V is TRBV6-5, with a weak D call TRBD2 (6 bases). Material: PBMCs. CDR3 residues: CATTRAGSRRETQYF. The CDR3, as DNA: TGTGCCACCACCAGAGCCGGGAGCCGGAGGGAGACCCAGTACTTC.